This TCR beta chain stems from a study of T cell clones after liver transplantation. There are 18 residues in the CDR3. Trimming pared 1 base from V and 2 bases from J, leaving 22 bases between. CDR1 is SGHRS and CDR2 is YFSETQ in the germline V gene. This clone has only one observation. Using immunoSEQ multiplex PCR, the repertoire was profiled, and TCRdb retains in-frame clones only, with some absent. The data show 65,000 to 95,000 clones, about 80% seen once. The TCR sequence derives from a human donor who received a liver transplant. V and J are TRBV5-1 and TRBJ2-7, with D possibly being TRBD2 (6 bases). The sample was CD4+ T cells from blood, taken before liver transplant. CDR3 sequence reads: CASSLKPPGGTIAYEQYF. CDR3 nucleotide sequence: TGCGCCAGCAGCTTGAAGCCCCCCGGGGGAACTATAGCCTACGAGCAGTACTTC.